These 18 T cell receptor beta chains came from one sample sequenced in a study of patients and donors after allogeneic stem cell transplantation. MiXCR, run by TCRdb on the RT-PCR reads, gives a single entry per CDR3 protein. Among about 230,000 distinct CDR3 sequences listed, approximately 14% were seen once. Sample: blood, either unsorted or a sorted T cell fraction (not recorded which). The receptors originated from a human donor who was either an allogeneic HSCT recipient or a stem cell or donor lymphocyte infusion donor (not recorded which). It is not recorded whose cells these are; they may come from a transplant donor.

The J gene is TRBJ1-1, the V gene TRBV30; 7 bases agree with TRBD1. The CDR3 loop spans 14 amino acids. In germline, CDR1 is GTSNPN, CDR2 SVGIG (reference sequence). The junction had 9 bases not matched to a gene; V was cut back by 4 bases and J by 4 bases. The CDR3 loop is CAWNKDRVPTEAFF. The CDR3 DNA reads TGTGCCTGGAACAAAGACAGGGTCCCCACTGAAGCTTTCTTT.

This clonotype was observed at least ten times. The chain couples TRBV7-9 to TRBJ1-2; D remains ambiguous. Germline loops: CDR1 SEHNR, CDR2 FQNEAQ (reference sequence). The CDR3 sequence is 10 residues long. Between the trimmed V and J ends, which lost 5 bases and 5 bases, there was a span of 3 bases. Here the CDR3 DNA reads TGTGCCAGCAGCCAGTATGGCTACACCTTC. Encoded protein: CASSQYGYTF.

This clonotype has a count of ten or more. The chain uses TRBV6-1 and TRBJ2-1, with D perhaps given as TRBD1 or TRBD2 (6 bases each). Germline assignment: CDR1 MNHNS and CDR2 SASEGT. The length of the CDR3 is 13 residues. Trimming cost V 5 bases and J 10 bases, with 15 bases left between them. CDR3 DNA sequence: TGTGCCAGCAGTCGCCCTAGGGGGGTGGAGCAGTTCTTC. It translates to CASSRPRGVEQFF.

This chain uses TRBV20-1 with TRBJ2-3; 8 bases fit TRBD1. The CDR3 extends over 13 amino acids. CDR1 is DFQATT, CDR2 SNEGSKA, per germline (reference sequence). CDR3 sequence: CRAGDRYTDTQYF. The CDR3 DNA reads as TGCAGAGCTGGGGACAGGTACACAGATACGCAGTATTTT.

This clonotype was picked up a small number of times. V is TRBV11-2 and J is TRBJ2-5; 10 bases match TRBD2. Trimming cost V 6 bases and J 5 bases; bases outside gene matches: 12. Germline-derived CDR1 and CDR2 are SGHAT and FQNNGV. This CDR3 is 16 amino acids long. This chain's CDR3 is CASRTTSGAPRETQYF. The CDR3 region has the DNA TGTGCCAGCAGGACCACTAGCGGGGCCCCGAGGGAGACCCAGTACTTC. The full variable domain, completed using reference TRBV11-2 and TRBJ2-5, is EAGVAQSPRYKIIEKRQSVAFWCNPISGHATLYWYQQILGQGPKLLIQFQNNGVVDDSQLPKDRFSAERLKGVDSTLKIQPAKLEDSAVYLCASRTTSGAPRETQYFGPGTRLLVL.

This clonotype was recorded many times. The V call is TRBV11-1, the J call TRBJ1-1; D gene uncertain. V lost 2 bases and J 1 base, leaving 8 bases between the germline ends. The CDR3 sequence is 14 residues long. The germline gives CDR1 SGHAT, CDR2 FQDESV (reference sequence). As DNA, the CDR3 is TGTGCCAGCAGCTTAAATAGCGGGAACACTGAAGCTTTCTTT. Translated: CASSLNSGNTEAFF.

V usage is TRBV5-1 and J usage is TRBJ2-3; 9 bases align to TRBD1. This CDR3 comprises 15 residues. J lost 3 bases, V lost 6 bases, and 8 bases had no gene match. Per the germline V gene, CDR1 is SGHRS and CDR2 is YFSETQ. CDR3 nucleotides: TGCGCCAGCACGTCCCGGGACAGGGAAACAGATACGCAGTATTTT. Protein product: CASTSRDRETDTQYF.

This clonotype was seen more than once but under ten times. This may arise from a read error, as a much more abundant clone is one base away. This sequence joins TRBV14 and TRBJ2-3, with TRBD2 matching over 12 bases. Trimming cost V 5 bases and J 2 bases; bases outside gene matches: 5. The CDR3 contains 16 residues. The V gene's germline CDR1 is SGHDN and CDR2 FVKESK. The CDR3 here is CASSFRTSGTTDTQYF. The CDR3 coding sequence is TGTGCCAGCAGCTTCAGGACTAGCGGGACCACAGATACGCAGTATTTT.

The table lists this clonotype with many counts. The rearrangement uses TRBV11-2 and TRBJ2-7; 12 bases fit TRBD2. V was clipped by 4 bases and J by 1 base; unmatched bases: 2. The CDR3 has 15 amino acids. Germline values: CDR1 SGHAT, CDR2 FQNNGV. The chain's CDR3 is CASSSGLAGSYEQYF. The CDR3 region has the DNA TGTGCCAGCAGCTCGGGACTAGCGGGTTCCTACGAGCAGTACTTC.

The chain joins TRBV3-1 to TRBJ2-7; 7 nucleotides agree with TRBD2. Germline V gene lookup returns CDR1 LGHDT and CDR2 YNNKEL (reference sequence). The CDR3 has 15 residues. After removal of 3 bases from V and 3 bases from J, the junction contained 8 bases not matched to a gene. The CDR3 coding sequence is TGTGCCAGCAGCCAGGGAAGCGGGGACTACTACGAGCAGTACTTC. Protein product: CASSQGSGDYYEQYF.

V is TRBV4-3 and J is TRBJ2-5; D possibly uses TRBD1 or TRBD2 (6 bases each). The ends were cut back, 0 bases at V and 4 bases at J, with 12 bases in the middle. The CDR3 covers 15 residues. Germline-derived CDR1 and CDR2 are LGHNA and YSLEER. The CDR3 DNA reads as TGCGCCAGCAGCCAAGATCGAGGGGGGCGAGAGACCCAGTACTTC. This translates into CASSQDRGGRETQYF.

This clonotype was observed at least ten times. The chain carries TRBV12-3 or TRBV12-4 and TRBJ1-3; D call uncertain. CDR3 length: 14 amino acids. Trimming removed 1 base at V and 4 bases at J, with 8 bases between. CDR3 in DNA: TGTGCCAGCAGTTTAGGGACTCGGGGAAACACCATATATTTT. Residues: CASSLGTRGNTIYF.

In its sample, this clonotype was seen a few times. The chain recombines TRBV20-1 with TRBJ1-5; 7 nucleotides agree with TRBD1. Looked up from germline, CDR1 is DFQATT and CDR2 is SNEGSKA (reference sequence). The CDR3 totals 13 residues. The ends lost 5 bases at V and 1 base at J; junction bases unmatched: 2. In nucleotides, the CDR3 is TGCAGTGCTTGGACAGGAAGCAATCAGCCCCAGCATTTT. It yields the protein CSAWTGSNQPQHF.

The rearrangement links TRBV3-1 to TRBJ2-2; no definite D call. The length of the CDR3 is 19 residues. Germline CDR1 reads LGHDT; CDR2 reads YNNKEL (reference sequence). V was clipped by 3 bases and J by 3 bases, with 23 bases between them. CDR3 nucleotides: TGTGCCAGCAGCCACGATTTAGTTCGGAGCAGCCGATACACCGGGGAGCTGTTTTTT. Translating it yields CASSHDLVRSSRYTGELFF.

This clonotype was seen a few times. This chain joins TRBV19 and TRBJ1-1; D is unclear. Trimming left V 3 bases short and J 0 bases short, with 5 bases between. CDR3 length: 13 residues. Germline V gene sequence: CDR1 LNHDA, CDR2 SQIVND (reference sequence). DNA for the CDR3: TGTGCCAGTAGTATTAAGATGAACACTGAAGCTTTCTTT. Protein product: CASSIKMNTEAFF.

The chain uses TRBV5-1 and TRBJ2-1, with D possibly being TRBD2 (6 bases). The CDR3 length is 16 residues. Germline CDR1 reads SGHRS; CDR2 reads YFSETQ. The V end lost 5 bases, the J end lost 4 bases, and 19 bases lay between the germline ends. CDR3 in amino acids: CASRVVAGKIYNEQFF. For the CDR3, the DNA is TGCGCCAGCAGAGTTGTGGCGGGAAAGATATACAATGAGCAGTTCTTC.

The rearrangement joins TRBV7-9 to TRBJ2-3; D not resolved. The CDR3 totals 15 residues. Germline CDR1 is SEHNR and CDR2 is FQNEAQ (reference sequence). V was shortened by 0 bases and J by 6 bases, with 13 bases between the two germline ends. The CDR3 here is CASSLAAGGVDTQYF. CDR3 in DNA: TGTGCCAGCAGCTTAGCGGCAGGTGGTGTGGATACGCAGTATTTT.

This clonotype was counted at least ten times. The V and J genes are TRBV6-5 and TRBJ1-1; perhaps TRBD1 as D (6 bases). The CDR3 is 14 amino acids. From germline, CDR1 is MNHEY and CDR2 SVGAGI. V dropped 2 bases and J dropped 2 bases, with 9 bases sitting between them. The CDR3 DNA follows: TGTGCCAGCAGTTACGGGACACTTAACACTGAAGCTTTCTTT. This encodes CASSYGTLNTEAFF.